This T cell receptor (beta chain) was captured in a study of Ad26.COV2.S vaccination and SARS-CoV-2 variants. CDR3 length equals 15 residues. V shed 4 bases and J shed 4 bases, with 17 bases lying between them. Germline-derived CDR1 and CDR2 are PRHDT and FYEKMQ (reference sequence). Assay: immunoSEQ multiplex PCR; the TCRdb copy retains only in-frame clones and omits some. Among more than 150,000 clones listed, around nine tenths were seen once. J is TRBJ2-7 and V is TRBV13, with D perhaps given as TRBD1 or TRBD2 (5 bases each). This sequence was found in a human donor who had recovered from COVID-19. Sequencing was performed on peripheral blood, taken after recovery from COVID-19. This chain's CDR3 is CASSSTRDPTYEQYF. The CDR3 nucleotides are TGTGCCAGCAGCTCAACCCGGGACCCAACTTACGAGCAGTACTTC.